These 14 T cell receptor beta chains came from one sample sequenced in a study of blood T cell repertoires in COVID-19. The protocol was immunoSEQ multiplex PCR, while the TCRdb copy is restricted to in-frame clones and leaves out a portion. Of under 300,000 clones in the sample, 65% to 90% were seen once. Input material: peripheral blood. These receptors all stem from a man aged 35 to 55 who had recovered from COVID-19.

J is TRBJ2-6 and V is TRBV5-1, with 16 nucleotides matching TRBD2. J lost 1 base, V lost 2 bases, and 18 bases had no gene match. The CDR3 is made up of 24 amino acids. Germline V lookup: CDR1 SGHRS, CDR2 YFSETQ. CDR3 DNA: TGCGCCAGCAGCTTCCGCACCCCACCGCCGGGACTAGCGGGAGGGAGGTCTGGGGCCAACGTCCTGACTTTC. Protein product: CASSFRTPPPGLAGGRSGANVLTF. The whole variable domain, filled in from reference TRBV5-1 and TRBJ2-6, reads KAGVTQTPRYLIKTRGQQVTLSCSPISGHRSVSWYQQTPGQGLQFLFEYFSETQRNKGNFPGRFSGRQFSNSRSEMNVSTLELGDSALYLCASSFRTPPPGLAGGRSGANVLTFGAGSRLTVL.

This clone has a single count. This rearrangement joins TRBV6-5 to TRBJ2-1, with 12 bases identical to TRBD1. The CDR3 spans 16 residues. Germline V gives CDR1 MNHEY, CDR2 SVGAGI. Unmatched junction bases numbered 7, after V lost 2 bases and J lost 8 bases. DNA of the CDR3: TGTGCCAGCAGTTACGCGGGACAGGGGGCCAGGGATGAGCAGTTCTTC. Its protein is CASSYAGQGARDEQFF.

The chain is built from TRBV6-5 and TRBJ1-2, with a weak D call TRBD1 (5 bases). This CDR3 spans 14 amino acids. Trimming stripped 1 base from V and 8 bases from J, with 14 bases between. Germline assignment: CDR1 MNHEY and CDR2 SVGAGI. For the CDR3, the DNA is TGTGCCAGCAGTTACTTAGGTGGAGGGGAAGGCTACACCTTC. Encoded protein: CASSYLGGGEGYTF.

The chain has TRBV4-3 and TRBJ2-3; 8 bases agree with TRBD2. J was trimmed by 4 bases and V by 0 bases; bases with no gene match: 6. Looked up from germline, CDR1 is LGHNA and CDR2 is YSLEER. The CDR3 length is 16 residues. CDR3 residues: CASSQDTRAGADTQYF. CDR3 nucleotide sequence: TGCGCCAGCAGCCAAGACACCCGAGCGGGAGCAGATACGCAGTATTTT.

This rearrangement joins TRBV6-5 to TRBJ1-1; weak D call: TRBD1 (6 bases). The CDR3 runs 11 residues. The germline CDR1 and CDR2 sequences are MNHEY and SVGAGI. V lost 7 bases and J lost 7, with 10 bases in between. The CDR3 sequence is CASITGLEAFF. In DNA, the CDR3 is TGTGCCAGCATTACAGGGCTTGAAGCTTTCTTT.

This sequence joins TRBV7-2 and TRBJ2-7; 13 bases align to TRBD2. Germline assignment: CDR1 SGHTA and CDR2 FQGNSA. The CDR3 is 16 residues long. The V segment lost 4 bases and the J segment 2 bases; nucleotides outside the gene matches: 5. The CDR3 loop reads CASSSRLAGGTYEQYF. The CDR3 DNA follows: TGTGCCAGCAGCTCCCGACTAGCGGGGGGCACCTACGAGCAGTACTTC.

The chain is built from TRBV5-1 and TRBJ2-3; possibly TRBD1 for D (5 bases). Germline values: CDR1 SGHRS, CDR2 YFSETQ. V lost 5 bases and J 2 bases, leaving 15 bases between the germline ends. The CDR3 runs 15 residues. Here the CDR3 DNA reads TGCGCCAGCAGTTGGCAGGGTTCGTTCACAGATACGCAGTATTTT. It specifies CASSWQGSFTDTQYF.

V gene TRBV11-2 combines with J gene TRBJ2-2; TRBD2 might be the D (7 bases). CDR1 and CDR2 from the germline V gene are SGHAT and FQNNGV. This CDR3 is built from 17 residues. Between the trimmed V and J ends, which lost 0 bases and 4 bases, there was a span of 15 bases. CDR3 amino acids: CASSLDGGGGITGELFF. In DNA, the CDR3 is TGTGCCAGCAGCTTAGATGGGGGCGGGGGAATCACCGGGGAGCTGTTTTTT.

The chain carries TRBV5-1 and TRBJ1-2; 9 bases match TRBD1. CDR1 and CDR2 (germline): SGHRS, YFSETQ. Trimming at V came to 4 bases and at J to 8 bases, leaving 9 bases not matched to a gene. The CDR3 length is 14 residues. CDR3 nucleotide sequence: TGCGCCAGCAGCCTCCGGGACAGGGAGGGCGGCTACACCTTC. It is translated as CASSLRDREGGYTF.

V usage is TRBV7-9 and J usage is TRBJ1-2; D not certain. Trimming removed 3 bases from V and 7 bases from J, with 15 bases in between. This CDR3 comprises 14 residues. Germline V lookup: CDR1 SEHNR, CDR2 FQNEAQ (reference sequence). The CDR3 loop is CASSFNQRKGGYTF. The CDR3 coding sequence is TGTGCCAGCAGCTTCAATCAGCGGAAGGGTGGCTACACCTTC.

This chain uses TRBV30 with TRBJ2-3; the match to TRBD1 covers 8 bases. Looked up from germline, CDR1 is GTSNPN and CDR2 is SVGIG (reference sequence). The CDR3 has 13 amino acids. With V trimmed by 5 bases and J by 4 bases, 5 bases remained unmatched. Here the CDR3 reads CAWGLQGADTQYF. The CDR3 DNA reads TGTGCCTGGGGGCTACAGGGGGCAGATACGCAGTATTTT.

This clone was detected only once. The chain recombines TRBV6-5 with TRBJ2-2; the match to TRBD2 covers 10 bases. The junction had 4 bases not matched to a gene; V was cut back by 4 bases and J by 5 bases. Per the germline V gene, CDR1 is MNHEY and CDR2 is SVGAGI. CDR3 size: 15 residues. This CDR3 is CASSSGTSATGELFF. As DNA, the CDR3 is TGTGCCAGCAGTTCTGGGACTAGCGCTACCGGGGAGCTGTTTTTT.

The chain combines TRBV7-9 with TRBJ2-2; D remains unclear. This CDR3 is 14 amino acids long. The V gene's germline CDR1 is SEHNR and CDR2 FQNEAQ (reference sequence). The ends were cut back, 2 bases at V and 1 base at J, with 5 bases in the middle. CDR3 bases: TGTGCCAGCAGCTTAACCGGGAACACCGGGGAGCTGTTTTTT. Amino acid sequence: CASSLTGNTGELFF.

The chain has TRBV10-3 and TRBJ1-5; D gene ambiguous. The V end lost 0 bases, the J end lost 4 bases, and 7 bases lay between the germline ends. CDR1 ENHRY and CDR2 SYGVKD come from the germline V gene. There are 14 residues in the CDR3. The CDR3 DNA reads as TGTGCCATCAGTGAGTCTGCCGGGAATCAGCCCCAGCATTTT. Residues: CAISESAGNQPQHF.